These 30 T cell receptor beta chains originate from one sample sequenced in a study of blood T cell repertoires in COVID-19. The assay was immunoSEQ multiplex PCR, and TCRdb's table has in-frame clones only and misses some. The sample records tens of thousands of clones, 80% to 85% being singletons. The specimen sequenced was peripheral blood. Source of these receptors: a woman aged 55-70 years with acute or convalescent COVID-19.

The genes are TRBV4-1 and TRBJ1-5, with a tentative D call TRBD1 (5 bases). The germline V gene has CDR1 MGHRA and CDR2 YSYEKL. CDR3 size: 14 residues. V was pared by 4 bases and J by 3 bases, with 10 bases between. CDR3 nucleotide sequence: TGCGCCAGCAGCCCCGGCAGGGACAATCAGCCCCAGCATTTT. It translates to CASSPGRDNQPQHF.

This clone was counted a single time. V usage is TRBV25-1 and J usage is TRBJ1-2; 9 bases are a match to TRBD1. The V segment lost 3 bases and the J segment 8 bases; nucleotides outside the gene matches: 7. CDR3 length: 14 amino acids. From germline, CDR1 is MGHDK and CDR2 SYGVNS. CDR3 nucleotides: TGTGCCAGCAGTGACGGGGACAGGGTGAACGGCTACACCTTC. Translation gives CASSDGDRVNGYTF.

The J gene is TRBJ2-7, the V gene TRBV5-6; D may be TRBD1 (5 bases). The CDR3 spans 13 residues. The V gene's germline CDR1 is SGHDT and CDR2 YYEEEE. Trimming stripped 3 bases from V and 1 base from J, with 8 bases between. This CDR3 is CASSSQGSYEQYF. The CDR3 bases are TGTGCCAGCAGCTCTCAGGGTTCCTACGAGCAGTACTTC.

This clone has only a few counts. This chain connects TRBV10-3 to TRBJ2-3; 10 bases agree with TRBD2. The CDR3 covers 15 residues. The J segment lost 7 bases and the V segment lost 3 bases, leaving 7 bases of the junction unmatched. In germline, CDR1 is ENHRY, CDR2 SYGVKD. CDR3 coding DNA: TGTGCCATCAGTGACCAGCGGGGGGGACTGCATACGCAGTATTTT. This gives the protein CAISDQRGGLHTQYF.

The chain has TRBV6-5 and TRBJ1-1; TRBD1 aligns across 8 bases. Looked up from germline, CDR1 is MNHEY and CDR2 is SVGAGI. The ends lost 6 bases at V and 4 bases at J; junction bases unmatched: 7. The CDR3 sequence is 14 residues long. In nucleotides, the CDR3 is TGTGCCAGCAGAGGGGCAGGGGGCACCACTGAAGCTTTCTTT. Translated: CASRGAGGTTEAFF.

The chain combines TRBV6-1 with TRBJ1-2, with D possibly matching TRBD1 (6 bases). CDR3 length: 15 amino acids. V lost 0 bases, J lost 8 bases, and 16 bases lay in between. Germline V lookup: CDR1 MNHNS, CDR2 SASEGT. CDR3 region: CASSEAGQGLRGYTF. The DNA for the CDR3 is TGTGCCAGCAGTGAAGCGGGTCAGGGGTTGAGAGGCTACACCTTC.

The rearrangement uses TRBV7-2 and TRBJ2-1; TRBD1 matches at 7 bases. The length of the CDR3 is 14 residues. The junction had 5 bases not matched to a gene; V was cut back by 3 bases and J by 6 bases. Germline assignment: CDR1 SGHTA and CDR2 FQGNSA. As DNA, the CDR3 is TGTGCCAGCAGCTTTGTCGGGACAGCCAATGAGCAGTTCTTC. Protein: CASSFVGTANEQFF.

The genes are TRBV27 and TRBJ1-2; TRBD1 is a possible D gene (5 bases). With 5 bases removed from V and 5 bases from J, the gap between germline ends came to 6 bases. CDR3 size: 11 residues. The germline V gene has CDR1 MNHEY and CDR2 SMNVEV (reference sequence). The CDR3 is CASSAGYGYTF. The CDR3 DNA reads as TGTGCCAGCAGTGCAGGGTATGGCTACACCTTC.

This chain links TRBV6-5 with TRBJ1-4, with a possible D match to TRBD1 (6 bases). Germline V lookup: CDR1 MNHEY, CDR2 SVGAGI. The CDR3 sequence is 15 residues long. The V end lost 1 base, the J end lost 1 base, and 7 bases lay between the germline ends. CDR3 DNA sequence: TGTGCCAGCAGTTACTTCAGGGGAACTAATGAAAAACTGTTTTTT. This sequence encodes CASSYFRGTNEKLFF.

This clone was counted once. The chain recombines TRBV11-2 with TRBJ2-1; maybe TRBD2 (5 bases). The CDR3 length is 13 residues. Germline V gene sequence: CDR1 SGHAT, CDR2 FQNNGV. Trimming removed 6 bases from V and 9 bases from J, with 15 bases in between. The CDR3 DNA sequence: TGTGCCAGCAGTCTAGCCCTATCTCCTGAGCAGTTCTTC. Amino acid sequence: CASSLALSPEQFF. Filled out from reference TRBV11-2 and TRBJ2-1, the complete variable domain reads EAGVAQSPRYKIIEKRQSVAFWCNPISGHATLYWYQQILGQGPKLLIQFQNNGVVDDSQLPKDRFSAERLKGVDSTLKIQPAKLEDSAVYLCASSLALSPEQFFGPGTRLTVL.

V is TRBV2 and J is TRBJ2-2; 10 bases fit TRBD1. V shed 5 bases and J 5 bases; nucleotides not matched to a gene: 5. Germline loops: CDR1 SNHLY, CDR2 FYNNEI. The CDR3 is made up of 15 amino acids. The DNA for the CDR3 is TGTGCCAGCAGTTTCCGGGACAGGGGAACCGGGGAGCTGTTTTTT. Translating it yields CASSFRDRGTGELFF. Complete variable domain (other parts from reference TRBV2 and TRBJ2-2): EPEVTQTPSHQVTQMGQEVILRCVPISNHLYFYWYRQILGQKVEFLVSFYNNEISEKSEIFDDQFSVERPDGSNFTLKIRSTKLEDSAMYFCASSFRDRGTGELFFGEGSRLTVL.

The rearrangement links TRBV5-4 to TRBJ1-2; 8 nucleotides line up with TRBD1. This CDR3 has 13 amino acids. Looked up from germline, CDR1 is SGHNT and CDR2 is YYREEE (reference sequence). V shed 2 bases, J shed 7 bases, and the junction held 4 bases outside the gene matches. CDR3: CASSFQGASGYTF. CDR3 sequence (DNA): TGTGCCAGCAGCTTCCAGGGGGCTAGTGGCTACACCTTC. The whole variable domain, remainder taken from reference TRBV5-4 and TRBJ1-2, is ETGVTQSPTHLIKTRGQQVTLRCSSQSGHNTVSWYQQALGQGPQFIFQYYREEENGRGNFPPRFSGLQFPNYSSELNVNALELDDSALYLCASSFQGASGYTFGSGTRLTVV.

This sequence joins TRBV5-1 and TRBJ2-3; D gene unclear. CDR1 is SGHRS, CDR2 YFSETQ, per germline. The length of the CDR3 is 16 residues. Between the trimmed V and J ends, which lost 1 base and 0 bases, there was a span of 12 bases. The CDR3 DNA reads as TGCGCCAGCAGCTTGCGGGTCCCACTCAGCACAGATACGCAGTATTTT. Protein product: CASSLRVPLSTDTQYF.

The J gene is TRBJ1-2, the V gene TRBV10-3; a weak D match, TRBD1 (5 bases). Germline V gene sequence: CDR1 ENHRY, CDR2 SYGVKD. Deletions cut 3 bases from V and 4 bases from J, with 12 bases between. The CDR3 is 14 residues long. The CDR3 region has the DNA TGTGCCATCAGTGATGAGAAGGGGCTCTATGGCTACACCTTC. Its translation: CAISDEKGLYGYTF.

The V call is TRBV7-7, the J call TRBJ1-4; tentatively, D is TRBD1 (6 bases). V was trimmed by 5 bases and J by 7 bases, leaving 14 bases between them. Germline values: CDR1 SSHAT, CDR2 FNYEAQ (reference sequence). The CDR3 extends over 14 amino acids. The CDR3: CASSPGGASEKLFF. The CDR3 DNA sequence: TGTGCCAGCAGCCCCGGGGGGGCAAGTGAAAAACTGTTTTTT.

J is TRBJ1-2 and V is TRBV27; D is possibly TRBD1 (6 bases). Trimming shortened V by 5 bases and J by 4 bases, and 14 bases separated the two germline ends. CDR1 and CDR2 from the germline V gene are MNHEY and SMNVEV (reference sequence). This CDR3 spans 14 amino acids. CDR3 sequence: CASSPDRFFYGYTF. CDR3 in DNA: TGTGCCAGCAGTCCCGACAGGTTCTTCTATGGCTACACCTTC.

This clone is a singleton in its sample. The chain combines TRBV11-2 with TRBJ2-1; 14 bases align to TRBD2. This CDR3 region has 18 residues. Germline V gives CDR1 SGHAT, CDR2 FQNNGV. The V gene end was trimmed by 5 bases and the J gene end by 2 bases; junction bases not matched to a gene: 8. CDR3 sequence: CASSPYGTSGGAYNEQFF. CDR3 coding DNA: TGTGCCAGCAGCCCCTACGGGACTAGCGGGGGAGCCTACAATGAGCAGTTCTTC.

The rearrangement uses TRBV10-2 and TRBJ2-7; perhaps TRBD2 as D (6 bases). Germline V gives CDR1 WSHSY, CDR2 SAAADI. The V gene lost 5 bases and the J gene lost 3 bases, with 8 bases spanning the gap. The CDR3 totals 12 residues. CDR3 amino acids: CASSMTSYEQYF. The CDR3 DNA is TGCGCCAGCAGTATGACTAGCTACGAGCAGTACTTC.

This chain joins TRBV27 and TRBJ2-7; D is perhaps TRBD1 (6 bases). The CDR3 extends over 13 amino acids. Trimming left V 4 bases short and J 0 bases short, with 7 bases between. CDR1 is MNHEY and CDR2 is SMNVEV in the germline V gene (reference sequence). CDR3 coding DNA: TGTGCCAGCAGTTCGACAGGCTCCTACGAGCAGTACTTC. Its translation is CASSSTGSYEQYF.

The V and J genes are TRBV5-5 and TRBJ1-4; 10 nucleotides line up with TRBD1. Per germline, CDR1 SGHKS and CDR2 YYEKEE (reference sequence). Losses at the gene ends were 4 bases for V and 8 bases for J; bases not matched to a gene: 8. This CDR3 has 15 amino acids. Written as DNA, the CDR3 is TGTGCCAGCAGCCCTGGGACAGGGGCCGTGGAAAAACTGTTTTTT. Translation: CASSPGTGAVEKLFF. The variable domain in full, completed from reference TRBV5-5 and TRBJ1-4, reads DAGVTQSPTHLIKTRGQQVTLRCSPISGHKSVSWYQQVLGQGPQFIFQYYEKEERGRGNFPDRFSARQFPNYSSELNVNALLLGDSALYLCASSPGTGAVEKLFFGSGTQLSVL.

V usage is TRBV9 and J usage is TRBJ1-2, with 7 bases matching TRBD1. V shed 0 bases, J shed 3 bases, and the junction held 5 bases outside the gene matches. The CDR3 spans 15 residues. CDR1 is SGDLS, CDR2 YYNGEE, per germline. This CDR3 is CASSVGGDSYYGYTF. In nucleotides, the CDR3 is TGTGCCAGCAGCGTAGGTGGGGACAGCTACTATGGCTACACCTTC. The full variable domain, rest sourced from reference TRBV9 and TRBJ1-2, is DSGVTQTPKHLITATGQRVTLRCSPRSGDLSVYWYQQSLDQGLQFLIQYYNGEERAKGNILERFSAQQFPDLHSELNLSSLELGDSALYFCASSVGGDSYYGYTFGSGTRLTVV.

The chain employs TRBV3-1 (or the pseudogene TRBV3-2) and TRBJ1-5; D gene ambiguous. The CDR3 loop spans 13 amino acids. The V and J ends lost 4 bases and 8 bases respectively, with 12 bases between them. Per the germline V gene, CDR1 is LGHDT and CDR2 is YNNKEL (reference sequence). In DNA, the CDR3 is TGTGCCAGCAGCCCCGCGCGCGGGGAGCCCCAGCATTTT. Its protein is CASSPARGEPQHF.

This clone has just a few counts. This chain uses TRBV18 with TRBJ1-2, with 7 bases that match TRBD1. With V trimmed by 4 bases and J by 2 bases, 10 bases remained unmatched. The CDR3 is 16 residues long. Germline CDR1 and CDR2: KGHSH and LQKENI. CDR3 residues: CASSRPGQGVNYGYTF. The CDR3 nucleotides are TGTGCCAGCTCACGCCCGGGGCAGGGGGTGAACTATGGCTACACCTTC.

There are a few counts of this clone. The V and J genes are TRBV10-3 and TRBJ1-2; tentatively, D is TRBD1 (5 bases). V lost 3 bases to trimming and J lost 3 bases, with 14 bases between them. CDR1 and CDR2 (germline): ENHRY, SYGVKD. This CDR3 region has 15 residues. CDR3 sequence reads: CAISDMIPGDYGYTF. CDR3 in DNA: TGTGCCATCAGTGATATGATCCCGGGGGACTATGGCTACACCTTC.

This clone was seen only once. This chain joins TRBV3-1 (or the pseudogene TRBV3-2) and TRBJ2-2; maybe TRBD1 (5 bases). CDR1 is LGHDT and CDR2 is YNNKEL in the germline V gene (reference sequence). Deletions cut 3 bases from V and 7 bases from J, with 18 bases between. This CDR3 has 16 residues. The CDR3 here is CASSQAVGRVGGELFF. Here the CDR3 DNA reads TGTGCCAGCAGCCAGGCCGTGGGCAGGGTCGGCGGGGAGCTGTTTTTT.

V usage is TRBV5-1 and J usage is TRBJ2-1, with 9 bases that match TRBD1. The CDR3 is 17 residues long. V was pared by 4 bases and J by 4 bases, with 12 bases of the junction left unmatched. The germline gives CDR1 SGHRS, CDR2 YFSETQ. CDR3 residues: CASSLIRGGQGYNEQFF. CDR3 DNA sequence: TGCGCCAGCAGCCTAATACGAGGAGGACAGGGGTACAATGAGCAGTTCTTC.

The chain employs TRBV7-9 and TRBJ1-2; the D is unclear. Trimming stripped 5 bases from V and 8 bases from J, with 24 bases between. The CDR3 runs 16 residues. The germline V gene has CDR1 SEHNR and CDR2 FQNEAQ (reference sequence). DNA for the CDR3: TGTGCCAGCAGCCCGAAAAGTTGGGGAGTGGCTTACGGCTACACCTTC. This gives the protein CASSPKSWGVAYGYTF.

The chain links TRBV6-2 or TRBV6-3 to TRBJ1-1, with D unresolved. The CDR3 totals 16 residues. The germline V gene has CDR1 MNHEY and CDR2 SVGEGT. Trimming cost V 5 bases and J 1 base, with 17 bases left between them. This CDR3 is CASSNPRLETNTEAFF. The DNA of the CDR3 is TGTGCCAGCAGTAACCCCCGGTTAGAAACGAACACTGAAGCTTTCTTT.

The CDR3 loop is CASSLGDNSGNTIYF. In DNA form, the CDR3 reads TGCGCCAGCAGCTTGGGTGACAACTCTGGAAACACCATATATTTT. The J gene is TRBJ1-3, the V gene TRBV5-1; no clear D gene. Germline lookup yields CDR1 SGHRS and CDR2 YFSETQ. The CDR3 spans 15 residues. V was trimmed by 0 bases and J by 0 bases, leaving 7 bases between them.

The chain has TRBV6-5 and TRBJ1-3; 7 bases line up with TRBD1. The CDR3 runs 15 residues. V shed 6 bases and J 3 bases; nucleotides not matched to a gene: 8. Germline assignment: CDR1 MNHEY and CDR2 SVGAGI. This CDR3 reads CASRPTGDDGNTIYF. In nucleotides, the CDR3 is TGTGCCAGCAGACCCACAGGGGACGATGGAAACACCATATATTTT.